The entry below describes one TCR beta chain. This clone has ten or more counts. This receptor's antigen is unknown. The record has no base qualities; no much larger clone is one base away. This entry is derived from a study of metastatic and nonmetastatic thyroid tumors (TCRdb year 2020). Context from the whole study: Repertoires from peripheral blood and from tumor or nodule tissue samples of malignant and benign thyroid patients were compared. What the work shows at the level of the full study, not this receptor alone: In both blood and tumor samples, malignant tumors were reported to have significantly higher TCR beta diversity than benign nodules.

The library was prepared using PCR. The reads were generated on an Illumina HiSeq 4000. High-throughput sequencing was used to profile the TCR beta-chain CDR3 region of each patient. The paper's processing steps were these. CDR3 differences across clinicopathological groups were used to build a classifier for discriminating distant-metastatic papillary thyroid cancer patients. To measure repertoire diversity the researchers used the Shannon index, while the Morisita-Horn index served to gauge how similar the tumor and blood repertoires were. TCRdb itself trimmed the public reads at Q25 with fastp, ran MiXCR and retained productive beta chains. TCRdb assigned the V and J calls; the authors' analysis was not used. The sample table shows about 40,000 clones, and approximately 15% are seen once. The top ten clones comprise 3% to 4.5% of the sample. Before undergoing thyroid surgery, none of the patients had been given any kind of treatment. The study retrospectively analysed patient clinical samples collected from the early 2010s to the late 2010s using T-cell receptor beta sequencing.

Germline trimming amounts to 5 bases on V and 4 bases on J, with 16 as the count of junction bases outside the gene matches. For CDR1 and CDR2, the germline V gene (reference sequence) lists MNHEY and SMNVEV. Counted from cysteine to phenylalanine, this CDR3 has 18 amino acids. The retained sequence is limited to the CDR3, 54 bases, with the frame set at the first base. The chain is encoded by TRBV27 joined to TRBJ2-7, with 11 middle bases fitting TRBD2. Sequenced sample: blood. This clonotype was sampled from a female donor with papillary thyroid cancer or a benign thyroid nodule (not recorded which). Some clones in this sample may be carry-over from other donors' samples. CDR3 protein: CASSQAEGTSGAPYEQYF. In nucleotides, the sequence is TGTGCCAGCAGTCAGGCCGAGGGGACTAGCGGAGCCCCTTACGAGCAGTACTTC.